This TCR beta chain was observed in a study of blood T cells in healthy people across ages. There are 14 residues in the CDR3. Germline CDR1 is ENHRY and CDR2 is SYGVKD. Trimming took 5 bases from V and 0 from J, leaving 9 bases between them. Primed by a sample-barcoded 5' primer and a J-beta primer mix, a second PCR proceeded for 7 to 11 cycles. TCRdb re-derived calls from the 5' RACE reads in MiXCR, one entry per CDR3 protein. The repertoire has over a million distinct CDR3 sequences, roughly 43% of them found once; the top ten carry approximately 4.1%. Many counts were recorded for this clonotype. Sequenced: blood. This chain links TRBV10-3 with TRBJ2-3; D is perhaps TRBD2 (5 bases). The TCR comes from a young woman in good health. In nucleotides, the CDR3 is TGTGCCATCAGTCCACTAGGGAGCACAGATACGCAGTATTTT. It yields the protein CAISPLGSTDTQYF.